This T cell receptor beta chain was documented in a study of CD8+ T cells in alopecia areata. Across the whole study: Each of the treated patients was given oral tofacitinib, 5 to 10 mg twice daily, for moderate-to-severe alopecia areata. Study-wide results and caveats: Patients shared TCRs less clearly than mice did, possibly for HLA-related reasons.

As concerns this clone: Antigen specificity is unknown.

Trimming left V 3 bases short and J 1 base short, with 19 bases between. The CDR3 loop spans 17 amino acids. CDR1 is LNHNV and CDR2 is YYDKDF in the germline V gene (reference sequence). Punch biopsies of lesional scalp, plus peripheral blood, were taken from alopecia areata patients. The sorting of PBMCs gave CD4+ and CD8+ T cells. Sequencing templates came from extracted RNA that was reverse transcribed into cDNA. Method: immunoSEQ multiplex PCR; TCRdb's copy keeps in-frame clones and lacks some. Found here are roughly 150,000 clones, roughly 62% of them singletons; the top ten hold under 8%. The V and J genes are TRBV15 and TRBJ2-7; a weak D match, TRBD2 (6 bases). This sample comprised CD4+ T cells sorted from blood, obtained at week 0. The source of this sequence is a human donor with alopecia areata. Here the CDR3 DNA reads TGTGCCACCAGCAGCGCCACTAGCAGGGAAGGGTCCTACGAGCAGTACTTC. Translation gives CATSSATSREGSYEQYF.